What follows are 21 T cell receptor beta chains derived from one specimen sequenced in a study of T cell repertoires in cytomegalovirus infection. For these receptors, no antigen is known. TCRdb re-analysed the reads in MiXCR, keeping a single row per CDR3 protein. The sample comprises around 710,000 distinct CDR3 sequences, about 27% of which are singletons, and about 12% rests with the top ten. The source was cultured CD8+ T cells from PBMCs, collected from culture after CMV antigen stimulation. The source is a human donor in good health (CMV status not recorded). Some clones in this sample may be carry-over from other donors' samples.

The V gene is TRBV6-1, the J gene TRBJ2-5; 7 nucleotides agree with TRBD2. Trimming at V came to 7 bases and at J to 5 bases, leaving 16 bases not matched to a gene. From germline, CDR1 is MNHNS and CDR2 SASEGT. The CDR3 has 16 amino acids. The CDR3 loop is CASKQYRGDLGETQYF. The DNA of the CDR3 is TGTGCCAGCAAACAATACCGGGGGGACCTGGGGGAGACCCAGTACTTC.

The chain employs TRBV12-3 or TRBV12-4 and TRBJ1-1; no clear D gene. This CDR3 contains 15 residues. Trimming took 6 bases from V and 5 from J, leaving 19 bases between them. The CDR3 reads CASSLESWGVTEAFF. Written as DNA, the CDR3 is TGTGCCAGCAGCCTCGAATCCTGGGGAGTAACTGAAGCTTTCTTT.

V is TRBV4-3 and J is TRBJ2-3; tentative D call: TRBD2 (6 bases). This CDR3 has 15 amino acids. Germline CDR1 is LGHNA and CDR2 is YSLEER. The ends were cut back, 3 bases at V and 1 base at J, with 11 bases in the middle. DNA of the CDR3: TGCGCCAGCAGCCACTACGGGGGTGGCACAGATACGCAGTATTTT. It yields the protein CASSHYGGGTDTQYF.

V is TRBV12-3 or TRBV12-4 and J is TRBJ2-5; tentatively, D is TRBD2 (6 bases). The V gene lost 9 bases and the J gene lost 2 bases, with 16 bases spanning the gap. The CDR3 length is 14 residues. CDR3 sequence: CASGFGGAQETQYF. The CDR3 DNA reads as TGTGCCAGTGGGTTCGGCGGGGCTCAAGAGACCCAGTACTTC.

This clonotype occurred a few times. This CDR3 reads CASSVVGQGRTEAFF. The CDR3 DNA reads TGTGCCAGCAGCGTAGTGGGACAGGGGCGTACTGAAGCTTTCTTT. This sequence joins TRBV9 and TRBJ1-1, with 10 bases identical to TRBD1. The germline gives CDR1 SGDLS, CDR2 YYNGEE. The CDR3 has 15 amino acids. V lost 0 bases and J lost 5; bases outside the gene matches: 4. Full variable domain (missing parts from reference TRBV9 and TRBJ1-1): DSGVTQTPKHLITATGQRVTLRCSPRSGDLSVYWYQQSLDQGLQFLIQYYNGEERAKGNILERFSAQQFPDLHSELNLSSLELGDSALYFCASSVVGQGRTEAFFGQGTRLTVV.

This clonotype has a count of ten or more. J is TRBJ2-1 and V is TRBV12-3 or TRBV12-4; unclear D gene. This CDR3 has 10 amino acids. With 8 bases removed from V and 5 bases from J, the gap between germline ends came to 4 bases. For the CDR3, the DNA is TGTGCCAGCGGGGACAATGAGCAGTTCTTC. This sequence encodes CASGDNEQFF.

The chain links TRBV10-3 to TRBJ2-7, with D possibly being TRBD1 (5 bases). The CDR3 has 14 residues. V lost 2 bases to trimming and J lost 3 bases, with 11 bases between them. Germline CDR1 ENHRY, CDR2 SYGVKD. The CDR3 loop reads CAISEGGRVYEQYF. CDR3 in DNA: TGTGCCATCAGTGAGGGCGGCAGGGTCTACGAGCAGTACTTC.

In this sample, this clonotype turned up many times. The V call is TRBV28, the J call TRBJ2-7, with 9 bases identical to TRBD1. V gave up 9 bases and J gave up 0 bases; unmatched junction bases: 3. The V gene's germline CDR1 is MDHEN and CDR2 SYDVKM. The CDR3 loop spans 13 amino acids. CDR3 nucleotide sequence: TGTGCCAGGACGGGACAGGGCTCCTACGAGCAGTACGTC. Translated: CARTGQGSYEQYV.

This clonotype was observed at least ten times. This sequence joins TRBV7-6 and TRBJ1-1, with D tentatively TRBD1 (5 bases). Trimming removed 5 bases from V and 3 bases from J, with 7 bases in between. Germline CDR1 reads SGHVS; CDR2 reads FNYEAQ. The CDR3 contains 12 residues. The CDR3 loop reads CASSRGDTEAFF. CDR3 sequence (DNA): TGTGCCAGCAGCCGAGGGGACACTGAAGCTTTCTTT. Supplemented by reference TRBV7-6 and TRBJ1-1, the full variable domain reads GAGVSQSPRYKVTKRGQDVALRCDPISGHVSLYWYRQALGQGPEFLTYFNYEAQQDKSGLPNDRFSAERPEGSISTLTIQRTEQRDSAMYRCASSRGDTEAFFGQGTRLTVV.

This chain joins TRBV24-1 and TRBJ1-1; D is unresolved. The CDR3 contains 13 residues. The V gene's germline CDR1 is KGHDR and CDR2 SFDVKD. Trimming took off 3 bases at V and 4 bases at J, with 8 bases between the two ends. In DNA, the CDR3 is TGTGCCACCAGTGATCATTCCTCCACTGAAGCTTTCTTT. As protein: CATSDHSSTEAFF.

This clonotype has just a few counts. This chain connects TRBV18 to TRBJ2-1; TRBD2 matches at 11 bases. V dropped 2 bases and J dropped 7; count of bases not matched to a gene: 1. The CDR3 loop spans 14 amino acids. From germline, CDR1 is KGHSH and CDR2 LQKENI. The CDR3 reads CASSPSSGGNEQFF. For the CDR3, the DNA is TGTGCCAGCTCACCATCTAGCGGGGGGAATGAGCAGTTCTTC.

The genes are TRBV7-3 and TRBJ2-7; no clear D gene. The CDR3 has 12 amino acids. Germline V CDR1 and CDR2: SGHTA, FQGTGA. V dropped 4 bases and J dropped 5 bases, with 9 bases sitting between them. In nucleotides, the CDR3 is TGTGCCAGCAGCTCCGCGGCCCACGAGCAGTACGTC. It translates to CASSSAAHEQYV.

The chain couples TRBV10-3 to TRBJ1-2; weak D call: TRBD1 (5 bases). Germline V gene lookup returns CDR1 ENHRY and CDR2 SYGVKD. V lost 0 bases and J lost 5, with 10 bases in between. CDR3 length equals 14 residues. CDR3 DNA: TGTGCCATCAGTGAGTCACGACAGCCGTATGGCTACACCTTC. This codes for CAISESRQPYGYTF.

This clonotype was picked up a small number of times. This rearrangement joins TRBV7-9 to TRBJ1-2; 8 nucleotides agree with TRBD1. CDR1 is SEHNR, CDR2 FQNEAQ, per germline (reference sequence). The CDR3 runs 14 residues. V lost 4 bases and J lost 3; bases outside the gene matches: 4. The CDR3 spells CASSSTDRDYGYTF. The CDR3 DNA follows: TGTGCCAGCAGCTCCACGGACAGGGACTATGGCTACACCTTC. The full variable domain, rest sourced from reference TRBV7-9 and TRBJ1-2, is DTGVSQNPRHKITKRGQNVTFRCDPISEHNRLYWYRQTLGQGPEFLTYFQNEAQLEKSRLLSDRFSAERPKGSFSTLEIQRTEQGDSAMYLCASSSTDRDYGYTFGSGTRLTVV.

The V gene is TRBV12-3 or TRBV12-4, the J gene TRBJ1-6, with 9 bases identical to TRBD1. Losses at the gene ends were 2 bases for V and 14 bases for J; bases not matched to a gene: 10. This CDR3 spans 15 amino acids. Here the CDR3 reads CASSLLGTGRRALHF. The CDR3 DNA is TGTGCCAGCAGTTTACTAGGGACAGGGCGAAGGGCCCTCCACTTT.

V gene TRBV29-1 combines with J gene TRBJ2-3; 10 bases agree with TRBD2. The CDR3 is 14 residues long. Looked up from germline, CDR1 is SQVTM and CDR2 is ANQGSEA. Trimming at V came to 1 base and at J to 7 bases, leaving 5 bases not matched to a gene. Here the CDR3 reads CSVEGAGGANTQYF. The CDR3, as DNA: TGCAGCGTTGAAGGAGCGGGGGGGGCGAATACGCAGTATTTT.

This chain connects TRBV19 to TRBJ2-1; D remains ambiguous. The CDR3 sequence is 13 residues long. Trimming pared 3 bases from V and 5 bases from J, leaving 8 bases between. Germline values: CDR1 LNHDA, CDR2 SQIVND (reference sequence). The CDR3: CASSIRINNEQFF. The CDR3 region has the DNA TGTGCCAGTAGTATTAGGATAAACAATGAGCAGTTCTTC.

The J gene is TRBJ1-6, the V gene TRBV19; no clear D gene. Germline lookup yields CDR1 LNHDA and CDR2 SQIVND (reference sequence). Trimming pared 7 bases from V and 7 bases from J, leaving 11 bases between. This CDR3 is built from 13 residues. The DNA for the CDR3 is TGTGCCAGTAAGTTTGCCTCGAATTCACCCCTCCACTTT. This gives the protein CASKFASNSPLHF.

This clonotype was seen only a few times. Germline is not matched at one junction end, which may reflect a read error. The chain recombines TRBV7-6 with TRBJ2-1; no reliable D call. CDR1 is SGHVS and CDR2 is FNYEAQ in the germline V gene. This CDR3 comprises 13 residues. The CDR3 region is CASSLAWNNEQFF. CDR3 nucleotides: TGTGCTAGCAGCTTAGCCTGGAACAATGAGCAGTTCTTC.

This clonotype was observed a handful of times. This sequence joins TRBV6-6 and TRBJ1-1; 8 bases match TRBD1. Germline values: CDR1 MNHNY, CDR2 SVGAGI (reference sequence). V lost 0 bases and J lost 1; bases outside the gene matches: 7. The CDR3 runs 17 residues. The CDR3 protein is CASSYSTPDRANTEAFF. Here the CDR3 DNA reads TGTGCCAGCAGTTACTCGACTCCGGACAGGGCGAACACTGAAGCTTTCTTT.

V and J are TRBV4-1 and TRBJ1-2; D is perhaps TRBD1 (5 bases). V was shortened by 4 bases and J by 0 bases, with 12 bases between the two germline ends. The CDR3 spans 15 residues. Germline loops: CDR1 MGHRA, CDR2 YSYEKL. Written as DNA, the CDR3 is TGCGCCAGCAGCCTTCGGGACGGCACTAACTATGGCTACACCTTC. It is translated as CASSLRDGTNYGYTF.